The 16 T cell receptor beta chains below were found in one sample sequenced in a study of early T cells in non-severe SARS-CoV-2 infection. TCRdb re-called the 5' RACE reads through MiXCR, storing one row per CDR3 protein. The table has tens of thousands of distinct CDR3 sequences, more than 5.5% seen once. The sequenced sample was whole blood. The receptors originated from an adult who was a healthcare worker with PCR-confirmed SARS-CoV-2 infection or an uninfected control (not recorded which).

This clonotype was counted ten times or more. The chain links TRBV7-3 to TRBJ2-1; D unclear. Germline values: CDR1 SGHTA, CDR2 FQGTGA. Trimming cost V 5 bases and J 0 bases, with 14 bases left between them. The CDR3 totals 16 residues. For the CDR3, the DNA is TGTGCCAGCAGCCCTCTGTATTCGAGCTCCTACAATGAGCAGTTCTTC. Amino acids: CASSPLYSSSYNEQFF.

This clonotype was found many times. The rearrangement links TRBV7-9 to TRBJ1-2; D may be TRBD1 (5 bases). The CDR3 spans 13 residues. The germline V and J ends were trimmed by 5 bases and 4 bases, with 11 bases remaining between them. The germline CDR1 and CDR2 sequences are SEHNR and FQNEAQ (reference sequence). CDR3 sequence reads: CASSGNGAYGYTF. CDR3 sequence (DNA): TGTGCCAGCAGCGGTAATGGGGCCTATGGCTACACCTTC.

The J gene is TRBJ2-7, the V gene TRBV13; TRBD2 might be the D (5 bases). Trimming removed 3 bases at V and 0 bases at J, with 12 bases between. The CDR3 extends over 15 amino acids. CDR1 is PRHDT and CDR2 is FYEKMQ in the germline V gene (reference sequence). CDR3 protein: CASSFISDSSYEQYF. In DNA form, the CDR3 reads TGTGCCAGCAGCTTCATTTCGGACTCCTCCTACGAGCAGTACTTC.

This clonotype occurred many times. In nucleotides, the CDR3 is TGTGCCAGCAGTGAATTAGTGGGGATCACCGGGGAGCTGTTTTTT. This gives the protein CASSELVGITGELFF. The chain has TRBV25-1 and TRBJ2-2; unclear D gene. CDR3 size: 15 residues. Trimming pared 1 base from V and 4 bases from J, leaving 10 bases between. CDR1 and CDR2 from the germline V gene are MGHDK and SYGVNS. Using reference TRBV25-1 and TRBJ2-2 for the parts outside the CDR3, the full variable domain is EADIYQTPRYLVIGTGKKITLECSQTMGHDKMYWYQQDPGMELHLIHYSYGVNSTEKGDLSSESTVSRIRTEHFPLTLESARPSHTSQYLCASSELVGITGELFFGEGSRLTVL.

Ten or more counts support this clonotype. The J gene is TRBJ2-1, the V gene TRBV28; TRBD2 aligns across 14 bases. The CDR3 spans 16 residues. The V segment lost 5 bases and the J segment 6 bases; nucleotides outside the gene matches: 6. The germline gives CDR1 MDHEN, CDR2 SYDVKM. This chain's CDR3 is CASSITGLAGANEQFF. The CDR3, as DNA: TGTGCCAGCAGTATCACGGGACTAGCGGGAGCCAATGAGCAGTTCTTC.

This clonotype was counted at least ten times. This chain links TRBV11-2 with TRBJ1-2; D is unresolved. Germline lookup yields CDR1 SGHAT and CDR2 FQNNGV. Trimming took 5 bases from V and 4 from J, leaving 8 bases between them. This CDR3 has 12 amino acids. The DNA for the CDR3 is TGTGCCAGCAGCGGCCGCTCCTATGGCTACACCTTC. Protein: CASSGRSYGYTF.

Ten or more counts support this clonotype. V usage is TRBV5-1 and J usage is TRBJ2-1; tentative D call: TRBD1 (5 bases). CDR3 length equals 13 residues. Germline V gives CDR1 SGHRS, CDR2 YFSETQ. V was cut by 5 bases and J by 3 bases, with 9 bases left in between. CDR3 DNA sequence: TGCGCCAGCAGACAGGACGGCTACAATGAGCAGTTCTTC. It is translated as CASRQDGYNEQFF.

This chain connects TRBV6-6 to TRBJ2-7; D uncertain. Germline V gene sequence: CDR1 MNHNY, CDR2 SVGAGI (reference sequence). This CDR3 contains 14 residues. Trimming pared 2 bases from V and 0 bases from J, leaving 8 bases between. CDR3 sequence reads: CASSYGSYSYEQYF. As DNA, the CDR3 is TGTGCCAGCAGTTACGGCAGCTACTCCTACGAGCAGTACTTC.

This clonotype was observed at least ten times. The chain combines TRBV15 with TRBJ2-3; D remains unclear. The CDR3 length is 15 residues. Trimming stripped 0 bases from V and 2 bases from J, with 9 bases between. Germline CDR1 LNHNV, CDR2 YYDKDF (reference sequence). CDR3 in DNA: TGTGCCACCAGCAGAGATAGGTTACCCACAGATACGCAGTATTTT. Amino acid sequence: CATSRDRLPTDTQYF.

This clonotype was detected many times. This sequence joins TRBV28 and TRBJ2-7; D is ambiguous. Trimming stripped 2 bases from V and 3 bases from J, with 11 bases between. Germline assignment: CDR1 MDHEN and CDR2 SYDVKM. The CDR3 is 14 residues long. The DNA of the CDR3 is TGTGCCAGCAGTTTACCCCTCCACATCTACGAGCAGTACTTC. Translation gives CASSLPLHIYEQYF. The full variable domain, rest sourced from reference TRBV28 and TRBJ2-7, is DVKVTQSSRYLVKRTGEKVFLECVQDMDHENMFWYRQDPGLGLRLIYFSYDVKMKEKGDIPEGYSVSREKKERFSLILESASTNQTSMYLCASSLPLHIYEQYFGPGTRLTVT.

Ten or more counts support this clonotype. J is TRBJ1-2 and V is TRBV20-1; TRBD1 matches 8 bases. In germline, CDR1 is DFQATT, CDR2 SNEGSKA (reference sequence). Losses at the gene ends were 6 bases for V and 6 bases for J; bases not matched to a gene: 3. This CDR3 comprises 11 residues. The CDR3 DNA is TGCAGTGCGGGACAGGCGAATGGCTACACCTTC. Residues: CSAGQANGYTF.

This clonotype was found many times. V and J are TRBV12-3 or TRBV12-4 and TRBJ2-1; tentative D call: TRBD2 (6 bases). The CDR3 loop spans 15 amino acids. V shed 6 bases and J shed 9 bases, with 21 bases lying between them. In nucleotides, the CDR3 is TGTGCCAGCAGCCTACAGGCTGTGCGGGGCGGTGAGCAGTTCTTC. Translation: CASSLQAVRGGEQFF.

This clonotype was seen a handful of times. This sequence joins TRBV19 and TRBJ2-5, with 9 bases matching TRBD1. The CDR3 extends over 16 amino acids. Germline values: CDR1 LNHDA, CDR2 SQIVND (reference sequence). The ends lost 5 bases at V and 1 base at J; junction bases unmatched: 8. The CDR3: CASSFLDRGSQETQYF. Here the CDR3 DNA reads TGTGCCAGTAGTTTCTTGGACAGGGGATCCCAAGAGACCCAGTACTTC. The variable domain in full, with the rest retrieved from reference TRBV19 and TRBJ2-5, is DGGITQSPKYLFRKEGQNVTLSCEQNLNHDAMYWYRQDPGQGLRLIYYSQIVNDFQKGDIAEGYSVSREKKESFPLTVTSAQKNPTAFYLCASSFLDRGSQETQYFGPGTRLLVL.

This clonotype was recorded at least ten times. CDR3 nucleotides: TGTGCCAGCAGAACCGGGACTAGCATCCACTACAATGAGCAGTTCTTC. Translation gives CASRTGTSIHYNEQFF. V gene TRBV7-8 combines with J gene TRBJ2-1; 9 bases match TRBD2. In germline, CDR1 is SGHVS, CDR2 FQNEAQ. V was pared by 6 bases and J by 3 bases, with 9 bases of the junction left unmatched. The length of the CDR3 is 16 residues.

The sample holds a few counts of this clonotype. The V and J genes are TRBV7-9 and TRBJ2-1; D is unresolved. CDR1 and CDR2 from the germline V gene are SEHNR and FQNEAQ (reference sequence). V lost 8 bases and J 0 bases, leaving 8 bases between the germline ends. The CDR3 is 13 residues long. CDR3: CASSGRSYNEQFF. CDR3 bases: TGTGCCAGCTCGGGTCGCTCCTACAATGAGCAGTTCTTC.

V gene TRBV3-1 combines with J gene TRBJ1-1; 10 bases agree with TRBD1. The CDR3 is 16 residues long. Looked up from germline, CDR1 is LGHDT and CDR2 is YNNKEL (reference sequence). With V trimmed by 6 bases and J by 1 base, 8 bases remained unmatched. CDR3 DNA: TGTGCCAGCAGACCCGAGACAGGGGGCCAGAACACTGAAGCTTTCTTT. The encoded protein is CASRPETGGQNTEAFF.